This T cell receptor beta chain comes out of a study of blood T cell repertoires in COVID-19. At the level of the study: The United States, Italy and Spain supplied acute and convalescent COVID-19 samples. The cDNA or gDNA used as material had been derived from T cells, B-cell-depleted T cells, or PBMCs.

The table lists this clone with a count of one. In the authors' methods: Estimated nucleated cell counts came from reference gene primer amplification. Generated by immunoSEQ multiplex PCR, the TCRdb table keeps only in-frame clones and is missing some. The V and J calls and clone size come from that table; D and trimming were worked out from the DNA. This sample has over 200,000 clones, with approximately 80% found just once. V shed 3 bases, J shed 10 bases, and the junction held 5 bases outside the gene matches. CDR1 SGDLS and CDR2 YYNGEE come from the germline V gene. The CDR3 is 12 residues long. The sequence was collected from a man in his forties or fifties with acute or convalescent COVID-19. This rearrangement joins TRBV9 to TRBJ2-5, with 8 bases aligning to TRBD2. The sample comprised peripheral blood. The CDR3 loop is CASSGPGGFQYF. In nucleotides, the CDR3 is TGTGCCAGCAGCGGCCCGGGAGGGTTCCAGTACTTC.